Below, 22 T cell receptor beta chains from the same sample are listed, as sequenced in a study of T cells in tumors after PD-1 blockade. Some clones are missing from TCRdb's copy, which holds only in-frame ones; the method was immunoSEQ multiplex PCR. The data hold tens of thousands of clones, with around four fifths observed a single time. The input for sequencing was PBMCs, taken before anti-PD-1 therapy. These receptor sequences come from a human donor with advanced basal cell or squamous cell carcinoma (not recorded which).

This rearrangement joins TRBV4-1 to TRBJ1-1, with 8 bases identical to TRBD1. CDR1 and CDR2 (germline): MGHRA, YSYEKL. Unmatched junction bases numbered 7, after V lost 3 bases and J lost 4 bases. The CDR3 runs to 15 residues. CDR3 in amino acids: CASSQDDRGITEAFF. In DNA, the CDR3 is TGCGCCAGCAGCCAGGATGACAGGGGAATCACTGAAGCTTTCTTT.

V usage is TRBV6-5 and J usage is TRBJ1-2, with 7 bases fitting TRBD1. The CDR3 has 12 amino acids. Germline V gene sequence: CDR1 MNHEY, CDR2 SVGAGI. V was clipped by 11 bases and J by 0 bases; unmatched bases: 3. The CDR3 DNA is TGTGCCGGGGACAGCGCTAACTATGGCTACACCTTC. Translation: CAGDSANYGYTF.

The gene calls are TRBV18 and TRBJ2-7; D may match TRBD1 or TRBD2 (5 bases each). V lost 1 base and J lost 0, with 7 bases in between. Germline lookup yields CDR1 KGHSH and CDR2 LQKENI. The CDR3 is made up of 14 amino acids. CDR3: CASSPRDGSYEQYF. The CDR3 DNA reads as TGTGCCAGCTCACCACGGGACGGCTCCTACGAGCAGTACTTC.

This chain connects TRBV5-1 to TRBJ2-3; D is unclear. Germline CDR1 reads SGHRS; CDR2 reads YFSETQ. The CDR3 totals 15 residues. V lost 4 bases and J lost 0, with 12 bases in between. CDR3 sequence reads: CASSSGKASTDTQYF. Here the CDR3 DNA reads TGCGCCAGCAGCAGTGGGAAGGCTAGCACAGATACGCAGTATTTT.

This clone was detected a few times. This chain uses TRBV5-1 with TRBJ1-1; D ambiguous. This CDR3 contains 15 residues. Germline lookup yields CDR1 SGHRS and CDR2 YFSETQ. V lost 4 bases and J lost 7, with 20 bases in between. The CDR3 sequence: CASSLPAGEGGEAFF. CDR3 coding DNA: TGCGCCAGCAGCCTGCCGGCTGGAGAGGGTGGTGAAGCTTTCTTT.

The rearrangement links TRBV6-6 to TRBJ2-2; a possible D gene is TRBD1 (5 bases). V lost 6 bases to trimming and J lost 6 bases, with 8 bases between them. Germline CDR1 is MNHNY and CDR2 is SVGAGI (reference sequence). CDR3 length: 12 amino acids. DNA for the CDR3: TGTGCCAGCAGGGGGCGCGCCGGGGAGCTGTTTTTT. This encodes CASRGRAGELFF.

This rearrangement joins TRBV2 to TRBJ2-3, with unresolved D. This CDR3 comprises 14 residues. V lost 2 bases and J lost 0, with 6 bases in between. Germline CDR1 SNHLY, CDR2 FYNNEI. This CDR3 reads CASSELRSTDTQYF. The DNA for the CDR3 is TGTGCCAGCAGTGAACTGCGGAGCACAGATACGCAGTATTTT.

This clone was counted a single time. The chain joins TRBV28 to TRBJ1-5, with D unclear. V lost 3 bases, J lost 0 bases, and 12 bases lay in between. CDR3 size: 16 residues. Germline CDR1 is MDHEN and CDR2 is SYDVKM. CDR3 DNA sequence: TGTGCCAGCAGTTTCGCCGCACCCAATAGCAATCAGCCCCAGCATTTT. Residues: CASSFAAPNSNQPQHF.

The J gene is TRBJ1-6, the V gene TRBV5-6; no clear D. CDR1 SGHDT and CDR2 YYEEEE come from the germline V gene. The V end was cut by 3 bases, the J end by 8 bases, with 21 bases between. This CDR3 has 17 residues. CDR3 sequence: CASSSSDLATYYSPLHF. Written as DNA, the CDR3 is TGTGCCAGCAGCTCCTCGGACCTGGCCACTTATTATTCACCCCTCCACTTT.

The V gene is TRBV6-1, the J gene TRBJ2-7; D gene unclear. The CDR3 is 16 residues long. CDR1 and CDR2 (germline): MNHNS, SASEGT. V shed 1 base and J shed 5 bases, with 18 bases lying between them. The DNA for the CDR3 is TGTGCCAGCAGTGAAGTGCTGGCGGCCTCTGTAAACGAGCAGTACTTC. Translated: CASSEVLAASVNEQYF.

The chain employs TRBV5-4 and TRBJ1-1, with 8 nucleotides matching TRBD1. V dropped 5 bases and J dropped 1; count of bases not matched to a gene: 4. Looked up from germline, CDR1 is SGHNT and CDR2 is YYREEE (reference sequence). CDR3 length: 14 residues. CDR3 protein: CASRIGQGNTEAFF. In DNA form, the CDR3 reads TGTGCCAGCAGGATCGGACAGGGGAACACTGAAGCTTTCTTT.

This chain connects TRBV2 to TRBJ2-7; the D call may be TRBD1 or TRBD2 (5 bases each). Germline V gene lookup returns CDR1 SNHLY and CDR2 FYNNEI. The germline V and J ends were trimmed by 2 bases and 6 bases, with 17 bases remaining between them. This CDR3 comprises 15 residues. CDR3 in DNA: TGTGCCAGCAGTGAAATTCAGGGAGTACCCCTCGAGCAGTACTTC. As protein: CASSEIQGVPLEQYF.

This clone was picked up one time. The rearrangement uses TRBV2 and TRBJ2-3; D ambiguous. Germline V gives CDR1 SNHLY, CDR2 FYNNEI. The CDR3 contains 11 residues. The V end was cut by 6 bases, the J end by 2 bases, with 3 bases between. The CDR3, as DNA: TGTGCCAGCAGGAACACAGATACGCAGTATTTT. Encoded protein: CASRNTDTQYF.

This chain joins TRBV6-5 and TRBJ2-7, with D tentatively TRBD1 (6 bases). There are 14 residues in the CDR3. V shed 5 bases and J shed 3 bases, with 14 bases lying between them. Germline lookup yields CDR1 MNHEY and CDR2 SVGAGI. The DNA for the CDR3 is TGTGCCAGCAGTCCCCGGACAGCAAACTACGAGCAGTACTTC. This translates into CASSPRTANYEQYF.

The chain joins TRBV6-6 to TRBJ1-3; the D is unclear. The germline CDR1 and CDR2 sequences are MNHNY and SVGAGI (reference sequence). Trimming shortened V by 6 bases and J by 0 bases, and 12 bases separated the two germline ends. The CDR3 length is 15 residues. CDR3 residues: CASREDGHSGNTIYF. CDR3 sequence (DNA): TGTGCCAGCAGGGAGGACGGCCACTCTGGAAACACCATATATTTT.

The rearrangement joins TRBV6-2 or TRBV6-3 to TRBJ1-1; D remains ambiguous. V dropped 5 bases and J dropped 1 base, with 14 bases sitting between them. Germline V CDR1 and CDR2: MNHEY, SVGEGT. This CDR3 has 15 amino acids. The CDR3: CASSPRGSPNTEAFF. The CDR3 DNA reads TGTGCCAGCAGTCCAAGAGGCAGTCCGAACACTGAAGCTTTCTTT.

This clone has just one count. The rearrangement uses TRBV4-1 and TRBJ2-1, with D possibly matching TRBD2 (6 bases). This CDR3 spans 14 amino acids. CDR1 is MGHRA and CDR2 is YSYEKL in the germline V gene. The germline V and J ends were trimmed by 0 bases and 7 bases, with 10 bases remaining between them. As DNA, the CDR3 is TGCGCCAGCAGCCAAGAAGACCTAGCGAATGAGCAGTTCTTC. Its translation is CASSQEDLANEQFF.

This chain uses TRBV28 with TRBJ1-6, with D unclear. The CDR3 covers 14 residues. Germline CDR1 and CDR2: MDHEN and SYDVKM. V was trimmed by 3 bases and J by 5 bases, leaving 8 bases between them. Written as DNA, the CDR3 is TGTGCCAGCAGTTTGACTGATCATAATTCACCCCTCCACTTT. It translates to CASSLTDHNSPLHF.

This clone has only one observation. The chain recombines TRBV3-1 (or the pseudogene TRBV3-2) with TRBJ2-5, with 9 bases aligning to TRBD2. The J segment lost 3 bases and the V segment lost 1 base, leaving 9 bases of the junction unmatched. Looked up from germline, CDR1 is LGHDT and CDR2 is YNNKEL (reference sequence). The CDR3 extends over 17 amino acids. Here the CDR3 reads CASSQALPAGGKETQYF. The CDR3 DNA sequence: TGTGCCAGCAGCCAAGCCCTCCCAGCGGGGGGAAAAGAGACCCAGTACTTC.

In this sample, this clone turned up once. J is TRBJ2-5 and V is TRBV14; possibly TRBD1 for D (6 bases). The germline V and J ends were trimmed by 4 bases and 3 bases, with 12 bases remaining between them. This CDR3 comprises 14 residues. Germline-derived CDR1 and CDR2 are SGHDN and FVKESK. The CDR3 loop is CASSLLGAKETQYF. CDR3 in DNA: TGTGCCAGCAGCCTCTTGGGGGCCAAAGAGACCCAGTACTTC.

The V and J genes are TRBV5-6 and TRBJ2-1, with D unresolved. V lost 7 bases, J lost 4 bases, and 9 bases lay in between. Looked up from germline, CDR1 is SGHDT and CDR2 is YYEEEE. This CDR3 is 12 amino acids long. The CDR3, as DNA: TGTGCCAGCTTCCATTCGTACAATGAGCAGTTCTTC. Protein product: CASFHSYNEQFF. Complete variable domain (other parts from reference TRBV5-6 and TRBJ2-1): DAGVTQSPTHLIKTRGQQVTLRCSPKSGHDTVSWYQQALGQGPQFIFQYYEEEERQRGNFPDRFSGHQFPNYSSELNVNALLLGDSALYLCASFHSYNEQFFGPGTRLTVL.

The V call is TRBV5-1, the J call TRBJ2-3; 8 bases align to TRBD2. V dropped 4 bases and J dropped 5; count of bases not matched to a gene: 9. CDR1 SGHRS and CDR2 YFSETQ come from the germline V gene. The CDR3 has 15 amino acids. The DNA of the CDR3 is TGCGCCAGCAGCCTCGGGGGGGCCTTTGGAGATACGCAGTATTTT. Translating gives CASSLGGAFGDTQYF.